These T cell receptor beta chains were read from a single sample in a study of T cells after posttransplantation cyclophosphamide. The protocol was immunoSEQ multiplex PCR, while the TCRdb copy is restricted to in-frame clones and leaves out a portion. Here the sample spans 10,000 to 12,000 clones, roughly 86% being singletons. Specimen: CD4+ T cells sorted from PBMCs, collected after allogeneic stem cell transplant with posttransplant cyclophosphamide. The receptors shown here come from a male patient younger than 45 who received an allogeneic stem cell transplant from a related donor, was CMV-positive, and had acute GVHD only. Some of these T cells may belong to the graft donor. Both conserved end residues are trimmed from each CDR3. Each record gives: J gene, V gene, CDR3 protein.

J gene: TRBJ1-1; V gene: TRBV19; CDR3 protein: ASSNYRGTEAF
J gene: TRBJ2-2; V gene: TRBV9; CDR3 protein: ASSVAGGVAGELF
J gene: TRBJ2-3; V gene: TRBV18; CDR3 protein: ASSQIHSGGLDTQY
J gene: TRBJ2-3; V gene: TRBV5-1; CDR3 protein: ASSLGGVNTDTQY
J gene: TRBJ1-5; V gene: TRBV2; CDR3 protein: ASGPTGSNQPQH
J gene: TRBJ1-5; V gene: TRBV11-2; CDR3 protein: ASSFSRNQPQH
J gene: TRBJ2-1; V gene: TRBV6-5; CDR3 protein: ATKEGGYNEQF
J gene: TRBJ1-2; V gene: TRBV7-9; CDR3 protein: ASSQGAGYGYT
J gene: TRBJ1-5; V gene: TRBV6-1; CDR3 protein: ASRTTGGPQPQH
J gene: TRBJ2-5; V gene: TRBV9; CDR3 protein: ASSVASGLVGKETQY
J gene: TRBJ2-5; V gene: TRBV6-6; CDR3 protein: ASSYPGAQETQY
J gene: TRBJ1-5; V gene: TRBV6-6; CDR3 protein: ASRSGQGSQPQH
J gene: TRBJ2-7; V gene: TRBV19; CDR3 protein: ASSIQGLSSSYEQY
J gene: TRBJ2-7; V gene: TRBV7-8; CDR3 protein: ASSLASGGSYEQY
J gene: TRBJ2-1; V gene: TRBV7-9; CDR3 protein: ASSFPSNEQF